This T cell receptor beta chain is drawn from a study of T cell responses to AZD1222 COVID-19 vaccine. Study-wide results and caveats: Dominant at 160-218 and 743-854, vaccine-associated CD4 TCRs also spanned spike. Only six or seven AZD1222 recipients tested seropositive at baseline. Nearly half of spike-specific TCRs reportedly go after variant regions that carry no mutations.

Libraries were prepared by immunoSEQ multiplex PCR; TCRdb keeps only in-frame clonotypes and omits some of them. The table records roughly 120,000 clones, roughly 87% of them present only once. In regard to this clone: What it recognizes is unknown. This sample also contains other DNA sequences that code for the same CDR3.

The sequence came from an adult who received the AZD1222 COVID-19 vaccine. The sequenced sample was peripheral blood, obtained 28 days after the second AZD1222 dose.

CDR3 DNA: TGTGCCAGCAGCTTAGCCTTAAACACCGGGGAGCTGTTTTTT. Protein sequence: CASSLALNTGELFF. This chain uses TRBV7-2 with TRBJ2-2; D is unclear. The germline gives CDR1 SGHTA, CDR2 FQGNSA. This CDR3 spans 14 amino acids. V was trimmed by 0 bases and J by 2 bases, leaving 4 bases between them.